This record covers a single T cell receptor beta chain. The sample is drawn from a study of cytomegalovirus exposure and HLA in healthy donors. CDR1 and CDR2 from the germline V gene are KGHSH and LQKENI. V dropped 5 bases and J dropped 4 bases, with 12 bases sitting between them. The CDR3 is made up of 14 amino acids. This table comes from immunoSEQ multiplex PCR, and its TCRdb copy is limited to in-frame clones, with some not included. The table records around 250,000 clones, around 90% of them present only once. The TCR originated in a woman younger than 30 in good health and CMV-seronegative. This chain joins TRBV18 and TRBJ1-5; no reliable D call. The sample taken for sequencing was PBMCs. This CDR3 reads CASSWASKNQPQHF. CDR3 in DNA: TGTGCCAGCTCATGGGCCTCGAAAAATCAGCCCCAGCATTTT.